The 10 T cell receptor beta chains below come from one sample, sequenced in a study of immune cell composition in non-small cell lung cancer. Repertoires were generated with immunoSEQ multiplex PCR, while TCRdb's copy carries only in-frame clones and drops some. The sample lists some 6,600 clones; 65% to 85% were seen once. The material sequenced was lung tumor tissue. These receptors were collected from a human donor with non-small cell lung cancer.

The CDR3 reads CASSLPGQGSFGGGYTF. The CDR3 DNA reads TGTGCCAGCAGCCTCCCGGGACAGGGATCGTTTGGGGGGGGCTACACCTTC. The chain employs TRBV9 and TRBJ1-2; TRBD1 matches 9 bases. The V segment lost 4 bases and the J segment 8 bases; nucleotides outside the gene matches: 18. This CDR3 region has 17 residues. Germline-derived CDR1 and CDR2 are SGDLS and YYNGEE.

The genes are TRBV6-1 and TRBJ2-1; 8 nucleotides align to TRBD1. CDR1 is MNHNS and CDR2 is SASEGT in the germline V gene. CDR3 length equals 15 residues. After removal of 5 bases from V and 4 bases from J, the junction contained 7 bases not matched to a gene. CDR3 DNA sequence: TGTGCCAGCAGTTCGCAGGGGGCAGGATACAATGAGCAGTTCTTC. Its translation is CASSSQGAGYNEQFF.

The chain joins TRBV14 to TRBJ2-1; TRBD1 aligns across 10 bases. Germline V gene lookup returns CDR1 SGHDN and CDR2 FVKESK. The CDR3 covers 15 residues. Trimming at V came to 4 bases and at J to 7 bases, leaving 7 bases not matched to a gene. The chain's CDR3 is CASSRGQGVGNEQFF. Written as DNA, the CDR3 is TGTGCCAGCAGCCGCGGACAGGGGGTAGGGAATGAGCAGTTCTTC. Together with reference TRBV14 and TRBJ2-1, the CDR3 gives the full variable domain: EAGVTQFPSHSVIEKGQTVTLRCDPISGHDNLYWYRRVMGKEIKFLLHFVKESKQDESGMPNNRFLAERTGGTYSTLKVQPAELEDSGVYFCASSRGQGVGNEQFFGPGTRLTVL.

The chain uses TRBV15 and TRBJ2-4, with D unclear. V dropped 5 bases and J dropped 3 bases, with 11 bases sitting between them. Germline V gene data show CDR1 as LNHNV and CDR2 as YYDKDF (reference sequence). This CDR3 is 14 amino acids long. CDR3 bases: TGTGCCACCAGCGGTGGAGACTTCAAAAACATTCAGTACTTC. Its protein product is CATSGGDFKNIQYF.

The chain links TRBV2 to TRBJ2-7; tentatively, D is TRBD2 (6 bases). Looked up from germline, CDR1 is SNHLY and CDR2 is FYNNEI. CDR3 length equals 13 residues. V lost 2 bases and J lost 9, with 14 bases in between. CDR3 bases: TGTGCCAGCAGTGAAAGTATCGGGGGAAGGCAGTACTTC. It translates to CASSESIGGRQYF.

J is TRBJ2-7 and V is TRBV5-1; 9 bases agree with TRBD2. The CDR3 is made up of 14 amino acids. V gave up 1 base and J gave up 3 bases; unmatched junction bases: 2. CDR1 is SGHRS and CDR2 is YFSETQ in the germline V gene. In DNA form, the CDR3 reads TGCGCCAGCAGCTTGAGTAGCGGGGGCTACGAGCAGTACTTC. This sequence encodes CASSLSSGGYEQYF. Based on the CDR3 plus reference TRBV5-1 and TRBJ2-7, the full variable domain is KAGVTQTPRYLIKTRGQQVTLSCSPISGHRSVSWYQQTPGQGLQFLFEYFSETQRNKGNFPGRFSGRQFSNSRSEMNVSTLELGDSALYLCASSLSSGGYEQYFGPGTRLTVT.

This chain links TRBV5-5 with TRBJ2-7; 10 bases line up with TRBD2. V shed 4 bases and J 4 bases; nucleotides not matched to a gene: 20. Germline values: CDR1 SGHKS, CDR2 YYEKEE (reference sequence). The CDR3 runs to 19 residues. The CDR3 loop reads CASSQESDDQGAGGYEQYF. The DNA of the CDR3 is TGTGCCAGCAGCCAAGAGTCGGACGACCAGGGAGCGGGGGGGTACGAGCAGTACTTC.

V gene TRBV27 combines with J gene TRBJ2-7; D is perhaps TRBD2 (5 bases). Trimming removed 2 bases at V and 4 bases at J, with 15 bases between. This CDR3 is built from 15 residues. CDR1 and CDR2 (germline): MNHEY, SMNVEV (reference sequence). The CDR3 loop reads CASSLNGVREYEQYF. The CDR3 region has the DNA TGTGCCAGCAGTTTAAACGGGGTACGAGAGTACGAGCAGTACTTC.

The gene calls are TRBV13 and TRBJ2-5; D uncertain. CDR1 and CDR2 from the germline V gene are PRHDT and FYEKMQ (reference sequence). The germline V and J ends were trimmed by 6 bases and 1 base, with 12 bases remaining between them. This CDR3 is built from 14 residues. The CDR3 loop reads CASSKDILQETQYF. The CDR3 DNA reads TGTGCCAGCAGTAAAGACATACTCCAAGAGACCCAGTACTTC.

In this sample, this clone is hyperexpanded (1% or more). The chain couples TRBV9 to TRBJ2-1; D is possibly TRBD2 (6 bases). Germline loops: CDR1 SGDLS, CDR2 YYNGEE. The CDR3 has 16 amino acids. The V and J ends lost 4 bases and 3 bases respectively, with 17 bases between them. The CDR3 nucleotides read TGTGCCAGCAGCCTGGCGGAGGGATGGGTCTACAATGAGCAGTTCTTC. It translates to CASSLAEGWVYNEQFF.